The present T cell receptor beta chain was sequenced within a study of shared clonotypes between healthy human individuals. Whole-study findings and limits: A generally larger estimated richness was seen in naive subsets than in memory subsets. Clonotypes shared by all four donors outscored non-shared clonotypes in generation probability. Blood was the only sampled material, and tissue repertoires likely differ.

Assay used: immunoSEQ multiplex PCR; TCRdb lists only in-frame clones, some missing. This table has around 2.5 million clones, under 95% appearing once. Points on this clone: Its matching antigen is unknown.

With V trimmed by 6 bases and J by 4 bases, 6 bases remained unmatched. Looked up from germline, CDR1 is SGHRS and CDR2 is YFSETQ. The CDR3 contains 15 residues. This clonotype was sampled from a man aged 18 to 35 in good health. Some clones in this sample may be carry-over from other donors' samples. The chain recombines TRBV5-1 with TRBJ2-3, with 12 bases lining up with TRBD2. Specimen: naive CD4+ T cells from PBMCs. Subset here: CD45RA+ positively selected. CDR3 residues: CASTLTSGSPDTQYF. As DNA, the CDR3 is TGCGCCAGCACCCTGACTAGCGGGAGTCCAGATACGCAGTATTTT. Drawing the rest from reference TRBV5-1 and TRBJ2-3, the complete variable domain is KAGVTQTPRYLIKTRGQQVTLSCSPISGHRSVSWYQQTPGQGLQFLFEYFSETQRNKGNFPGRFSGRQFSNSRSEMNVSTLELGDSALYLCASTLTSGSPDTQYFGPGTRLTVL.